A selection of T cell receptor beta chains follows, all from one sample in a study of molecular identifiers for immune sequencing clone quantification. A single record per CDR3 protein comes from TCRdb applying MiXCR to the PCR reads. This repertoire shows some 65,000 distinct CDR3 sequences, around 20% found once; its top ten account for roughly 1.6%. The sample taken for sequencing was naive CD8+ T cells from blood, with Jurkat cell RNA spiked in. These receptors all stem from a human donor in good health. Some libraries in this study had Jurkat cell RNA spiked in. Each CDR3 is given with its conserved first and last residue. A D gene is named only where the DNA matches it firmly. Size is stated for part of the rows, as once, few or many counts, or as a class when the clone is expanded.

j_call | d_call | clone_size | v_call | cdr3_aa | cdr3_nt
TRBJ2-7 | . | . | TRBV4-2 | CAGSPTLEFYEQYF | TGTGCCGGCAGCCCTACTCTGGAGTTCTACGAGCAGTACTTC
TRBJ2-1 | . | . | TRBV18 | CASTQLEPSSYNEQFF | TGTGCCAGCACCCAACTCGAGCCGAGCTCCTACAATGAGCAGTTCTTC
TRBJ2-7 | . | many | TRBV28 | CASSPGYEQYF | TGTGCCAGCAGTCCCGGTTACGAGCAGTACTTC
TRBJ2-5 | TRBD2 | many | TRBV14 | CASSQVRTSEETQYF | TGTGCCAGCAGCCAAGTTAGGACTAGCGAAGAGACCCAGTACTTC
TRBJ2-6 | TRBD1 | many | TRBV7-9 | CASSFEGALGANVLTF | TGTGCCAGCAGCTTTGAGGGGGCCCTAGGGGCCAACGTCCTGACTTTC
TRBJ1-6 | TRBD1 | . | TRBV18 | CASSPRMGQVEGHSPLHF | TGTGCCAGCTCGCCACGGATGGGACAGGTGGAGGGGCATTCACCCCTCCACTTT
TRBJ2-1 | TRBD2 | few | TRBV29-1 | CSVESGLASYNEQFF | TGCAGCGTTGAATCGGGACTAGCATCCTACAATGAGCAGTTCTTC
TRBJ2-2 | TRBD1 | . | TRBV7-3 | CASSLDTGGEELFF | TGTGCCAGCAGCTTGGATACAGGGGGCGAGGAGCTGTTTTTT
TRBJ2-1 | . | many | TRBV7-9 | CASSLLSNEQFF | TGTGCCAGCAGCTTATTGTCCAATGAGCAGTTCTTC
TRBJ2-3 | . | many | TRBV4-2 | CASSQERALDTQYF | TGTGCCAGCAGCCAAGAGAGGGCCTTAGATACGCAGTATTTT
TRBJ1-2 | . | many | TRBV5-6 | CASSPDGDRYTNYGYTF | TGTGCCAGCAGCCCGGATGGAGACAGGTATACGAACTATGGCTACACCTTC
TRBJ2-7 | . | few | TRBV7-9 | CASSPSRGYSYEQYF | TGTGCCAGCAGCCCCTCCCGGGGGTATTCCTACGAGCAGTACTTC
TRBJ1-1 | . | many | TRBV25-1 | CASSASGTYNTEAFF | TGTGCCAGCAGTGCTTCCGGGACCTATAACACTGAAGCTTTCTTT
TRBJ1-1 | . | many | TRBV29-1 | CSAHPAEAFF | TGCAGCGCCCACCCCGCTGAAGCTTTCTTT
TRBJ1-1 | . | many | TRBV27 | CATKLSGDMNTEAFF | TGTGCAACGAAACTTTCAGGGGACATGAACACTGAAGCTTTCTTT
TRBJ2-1 | . | few | TRBV14 | CASSLAGVGYNEQFF | TGTGCCAGCAGCCTAGCCGGAGTGGGTTACAATGAGCAGTTCTTC
TRBJ1-4 | . | many | TRBV20-1 | CSARVPGTSEKLFF | TGCAGTGCTAGAGTCCCCGGGACAAGTGAAAAACTGTTTTTT
TRBJ1-2 | TRBD1 | many | TRBV4-1 | CASSQGRAGGFYGYTF | TGCGCCAGCAGCCAAGGGAGGGCAGGGGGCTTCTATGGCTACACCTTC
TRBJ2-7 | . | many | TRBV7-9 | CASSPTDAYYEQYF | TGTGCCAGCAGCCCGACGGACGCATACTACGAGCAGTACTTC
TRBJ2-7 | TRBD2 | many | TRBV30 | CAWSRLAGSEQYF | TGTGCCTGGAGCCGACTAGCGGGATCCGAGCAGTACTTC
TRBJ2-3 | TRBD2 | many | TRBV28 | CASSLGLAEITDTQYF | TGTGCCAGCAGTTTAGGTCTAGCGGAGATCACAGATACGCAGTATTTT
TRBJ2-1 | . | few | TRBV7-8 | CASSPVGGGEQFF | TGTGCCAGCAGCCCAGTTGGGGGAGGTGAGCAGTTCTTC
TRBJ2-2 | . | many | TRBV28 | CASSFRGPGSTTGELFF | TGTGCCAGCAGTTTTAGAGGGCCAGGCAGTACCACCGGGGAGCTGTTTTTT
TRBJ2-1 | . | many | TRBV19 | CASSPTSSSYNEQFF | TGTGCCAGTAGCCCGACTTCGAGCTCCTACAATGAGCAGTTCTTC
TRBJ2-7 | . | many | TRBV12-3/TRBV12-4 | CATRGDPLEQYF | TGTGCCACCCGGGGTGACCCCTTGGAGCAGTACTTC
TRBJ2-7 | . | many | TRBV4-1 | CASSLGPFGNSYEQYF | TGCGCCAGCAGCCTTGGACCCTTCGGGAACTCCTACGAGCAGTACTTC
TRBJ2-5 | . | many | TRBV2 | CASSDREALGETQYF | TGTGCCAGCAGTGACAGGGAAGCCCTAGGAGAGACCCAGTACTTC
TRBJ2-3 | . | many | TRBV5-5 | CASSLELPTDTQYF | TGTGCCAGCAGCTTGGAGCTTCCCACAGATACGCAGTATTTT
TRBJ2-2 | TRBD2 | many | TRBV11-3 | CASSPRTSGSTGTGELFF | TGTGCCAGCAGCCCCCGGACTAGCGGGAGTACGGGCACCGGGGAGCTGTTTTTT
TRBJ2-7 | TRBD1 | many | TRBV29-1 | CSVDLGQGIPYEQYF | TGCAGCGTTGACCTCGGACAGGGGATCCCCTACGAGCAGTACTTC
TRBJ1-1 | . | many | TRBV7-9 | CASSPEGMNTEAFF | TGTGCCAGCAGCCCCGAAGGGATGAACACTGAAGCTTTCTTT
TRBJ2-7 | TRBD2 | . | TRBV9 | CASSGTSGSSYEQYF | TGTGCCAGCAGCGGTACTAGCGGTAGCTCCTACGAGCAGTACTTC
TRBJ1-1 | . | many | TRBV7-9 | CASSPQVGAFF | TGTGCCAGCAGCCCACAAGTGGGAGCTTTCTTT
TRBJ1-5 | . | many | TRBV28 | CASSLRRLGNQPQHF | TGTGCCAGCAGTTTGCGGAGACTTGGGAATCAGCCCCAGCATTTT
TRBJ2-3 | . | medium-sized | TRBV23-1 | CASSQSRPRGSTDTQYF | TGCGCCAGCAGTCAATCGCGGCCTCGGGGCAGCACAGATACGCAGTATTTT
TRBJ1-5 | . | . | TRBV19 | CASSIGQLYNQPQHF | TGTGCCAGTAGTATAGGTCAACTTTACAATCAGCCCCAGCATTTT
TRBJ2-1 | . | many | TRBV5-4 | CASSLKSFNYNEQFF | TGTGCCAGCAGCTTAAAGTCCTTTAACTACAATGAGCAGTTCTTC
TRBJ1-1 | . | many | TRBV20-1 | CSARERRNTEAFF | TGCAGTGCTAGAGAACGGAGGAACACTGAAGCTTTCTTT
TRBJ2-4 | . | many | TRBV6-1 | CASSERQALAKNIQYF | TGTGCCAGCAGTGAAAGACAGGCTCTAGCCAAAAACATTCAGTACTTC
TRBJ2-7 | TRBD2 | many | TRBV25-1 | CASSAGTSGNEQYF | TGTGCCAGCAGTGCGGGGACTAGCGGGAACGAGCAGTACTTC
TRBJ2-7 | TRBD1 | many | TRBV29-1 | CSVDGTGPYQQYF | TGCAGCGTTGACGGGACAGGTCCCTATCAGCAGTACTTC
TRBJ1-1 | TRBD1 | many | TRBV25-1 | CASSRQGINAEAFF | TGTGCCAGCTCCCGACAGGGTATTAACGCTGAAGCTTTCTTT
TRBJ2-1 | TRBD1 | many | TRBV30 | CAWSSGQGYNEQFF | TGTGCCTGGTCTTCAGGACAGGGGTACAATGAGCAGTTCTTC